This T cell receptor (beta chain) derives from a study of CD8 T cell repertoires and HIV-1 epitope variants. About the research overall: Tested: three Gag epitope families, Nef HW9 and YT9.

With respect to this clone: Its target is not known.

CDR1 LNHDA and CDR2 SQIVND come from the germline V gene (reference sequence). J gave up 3 bases and V 5 bases, and 4 bases lay outside the gene matches. The CDR3 runs 15 residues. Study-wide results and caveats: Nef KF9 drew about 5 clonotypes and HW9 one, without TAALDMSHF responses.

Generated by immunoSEQ multiplex PCR, the TCRdb table keeps only in-frame clones and is missing some. The sample consists of some 87,000 clones, approximately 70% of them appearing once. The sequencing sample was made of uncultured baseline CD8+ T cells from peripheral blood mononuclear cells (PBMCs). This sequence was found in a male donor with HIV. The rearrangement uses TRBV19 and TRBJ1-5; the match to TRBD1 covers 10 bases. This CDR3 is CASSEGQGNNQPQHF. The DNA of the CDR3 is TGTGCCAGTAGTGAGGGACAGGGGAACAATCAGCCCCAGCATTTT.